In this sample, the clone carrying this T cell receptor beta chain turned up many times. Its antigen is unidentified. Previously published methods and listed TCR primers were used for the bulk TCR libraries. TCRdb re-called the PCR reads with MiXCR, one entry per CDR3 protein. The table records roughly 630,000 distinct CDR3 sequences, around 25% of them present only once. The CDR3 sequence is 13 residues long. The germline CDR1 and CDR2 sequences are LNHDA and SQIVND (reference sequence). Between the trimmed V and J ends, which lost 2 bases and 2 bases, there was a span of 5 bases. This sample is drawn from a study of molecular identifiers for immune sequencing clone quantification. Study-wide points: Spiked Jurkat TCR RNA originating from one cell could reportedly be identified amid more than 950,000 naive cells.

V is TRBV19 and J is TRBJ2-3; D is unclear. Sequenced sample: naive CD8+ T cells from blood, with Jurkat cell RNA spiked in. Stated subset: FACS-sorted CD8+CD4-CCR7+CD45RA+ naive T cells. This TCR came from a human donor in good health. Some libraries in this study had Jurkat cell RNA spiked in. CDR3 protein: CASSIQFTDTQYF. The CDR3 DNA follows: TGTGCCAGTAGTATACAGTTCACAGATACGCAGTATTTT. The variable domain in full, with the rest retrieved from reference TRBV19 and TRBJ2-3, is DGGITQSPKYLFRKEGQNVTLSCEQNLNHDAMYWYRQDPGQGLRLIYYSQIVNDFQKGDIAEGYSVSREKKESFPLTVTSAQKNPTAFYLCASSIQFTDTQYFGPGTRLTVL.